These T cell receptor beta chains were read from a single sample in a study of early T cells in non-severe SARS-CoV-2 infection. TCRdb reanalysed the 5' RACE reads using MiXCR and keeps one entry per CDR3 protein. The sample lists under 70,000 distinct CDR3 sequences; about 4.9% were seen once. Material: whole blood. These receptors were obtained from an adult who was a healthcare worker with PCR-confirmed SARS-CoV-2 infection or an uninfected control (not recorded which). Each CDR3 is given with its conserved first and last residue. Fields, in order: J gene, V gene, D gene, CDR3 protein. A D gene is named only where the DNA matches it firmly.

>TRBJ1-4|TRBV27|NA
CASSFVGGNEKLFF
>TRBJ2-1|TRBV6-6|TRBD2
CASTRNRLAGGRDEQFF
>TRBJ1-1|TRBV2|NA
CASTTYGAEAFF
>TRBJ1-2|TRBV7-9|NA
CASSLGLDYTF
>TRBJ2-7|TRBV5-1|TRBD1
CASSLDRGRGQYF
>TRBJ2-7|TRBV18|TRBD2
CASSGPGLGLDEQYF
>TRBJ2-1|TRBV27|TRBD2
CASSPTSQMTNEQFF
>TRBJ2-7|TRBV29-1|TRBD1
CSVVGTASYEQYF
>TRBJ2-7|TRBV11-2|NA
CASSLSLAYEQYF
>TRBJ2-5|TRBV7-3|NA
CASGPGRGETQYF
>TRBJ2-7|TRBV3-1|NA
CASSQAPDTTYEQYF
>TRBJ2-7|TRBV7-2|TRBD1
CASSFGTGTYEQYF
>TRBJ2-2|TRBV5-1|TRBD1
CASSQNPGGVSGELFF
>TRBJ2-3|TRBV20-1|NA
CSARSDTQYF
>TRBJ2-7|TRBV29-1|NA
CSVEQGQYEQYF
>TRBJ2-3|TRBV2|TRBD2
CASKTSGGEDTQYF
>TRBJ2-1|TRBV3-1|NA
CASSQVSGVNEQFF
>TRBJ2-1|TRBV5-1|TRBD2
CASSPGLAGQYNEQFF
>TRBJ2-7|TRBV11-2|NA
CASSLWGEQYF
>TRBJ2-7|TRBV6-2/TRBV6-3|TRBD2
CAIPIGASGIVSYEQYF
>TRBJ2-3|TRBV2|NA
CASSVTDTQYF
>TRBJ2-1|TRBV7-9|TRBD2
CASSLLADNEQFF
>TRBJ2-1|TRBV5-5|TRBD2
CASSSILAGGYNEQFF
>TRBJ2-3|TRBV7-9|NA
CASSLGQKDTQYF
>TRBJ1-2|TRBV20-1|NA
CSLQGGSYGYTF
>TRBJ1-1|TRBV6-2/TRBV6-3|TRBD1
CASRTGGGPEAFF
>TRBJ1-3|TRBV29-1|TRBD1
CSATTGALSGNTIYF
>TRBJ2-3|TRBV30|TRBD2
CAWNRLAGGKDTQYF
>TRBJ2-5|TRBV29-1|TRBD1
CSVVDRGEETQYF
>TRBJ2-4|TRBV4-1|NA
CASSQEGLADAKNIQYF
>TRBJ1-2|TRBV20-1|NA
CSASLQMSYTF
>TRBJ2-7|TRBV18|NA
CASSPRAPYEQYF
>TRBJ1-2|TRBV6-1|NA
CASQRTLGYGYTF
>TRBJ1-1|TRBV14|NA
CASSQFMNTEAFF
>TRBJ2-7|TRBV4-2|NA
CASSQVPGAGYEQYF
>TRBJ2-1|TRBV19|NA
CASSPMGYNEQFF
>TRBJ2-5|TRBV20-1|TRBD1
CSAHTGGETQYF
>TRBJ2-7|TRBV7-9|NA
CASSSSLLYRVSSYEQYF
>TRBJ1-2|TRBV7-2|NA
CASSLVTGRGYTF
>TRBJ1-2|TRBV9|NA
CASSQAGSYGYTF
>TRBJ2-3|TRBV4-1|NA
CASSQDLGGLNTDTQYF
>TRBJ2-2|TRBV20-1|TRBD2
CSANSGDTGELFF
>TRBJ2-1|TRBV5-1|NA
CASSLAPVGRGTSYNEQFF
>TRBJ2-5|TRBV20-1|TRBD2
CSAPVPSGEETQYF
>TRBJ2-3|TRBV20-1|TRBD2
CSARPHGAGVGTQYF